The present TCR beta chain was sequenced within a study of blood T cell repertoires in COVID-19. Study-wide background: Spain, Italy and the United States supplied samples that represented acute and convalescent COVID-19.

Losses at the gene ends were 0 bases for V and 10 bases for J; bases not matched to a gene: 11. The CDR3 sequence is 17 residues long. Germline CDR1 reads LGHDT; CDR2 reads YNNKEL (reference sequence). Repertoires were generated with immunoSEQ multiplex PCR, while TCRdb's copy carries only in-frame clones and drops some. The sample has around 270,000 clones, 80% to 90% seen once. Those enrolled, adults aged roughly 18 to 100 years, came from around 25 US areas. Participants were placed into cohorts based on the clinical history they reported. The sequenced sample was PBMCs or T cells enriched from blood (not recorded which). This chain links TRBV3-1 (or the pseudogene TRBV3-2) with TRBJ2-1, with 11 bases fitting TRBD1. This receptor was identified in a woman aged 40 to 49 who had been exposed to COVID-19. This chain's CDR3 is CASSQDLKGQGVREQFF. The CDR3 DNA reads TGTGCCAGCAGCCAAGATTTAAAGGGACAGGGGGTTCGGGAGCAGTTCTTC.